The 17 T cell receptor beta chains presented below share a single source sample, sequenced in a study of shared T cell receptors in the human thymus. The data were produced by immunoSEQ multiplex PCR, yet TCRdb's version contains in-frame clones alone and is incomplete. Here the sample spans about 730,000 clones, approximately 83% being singletons. These data were also filed under a second study, of human thymus T cells.

Sequencing used thymocytes. The receptors come from a girl younger than two with a congenital heart defect.

A note on this clone: Other nucleotide sequences in the sample specify the same CDR3. The chain carries TRBV9 and TRBJ2-1; 16 bases are a match to TRBD2. With V trimmed by 4 bases and J by 7 bases, 14 bases remained unmatched. CDR3 size: 19 residues. The germline CDR1 and CDR2 sequences are SGDLS and YYNGEE. CDR3 in DNA: TGTGCCAGCAGCCCAGGAGGCGGGACTAGCGGGGGGGCTCCGAATGAGCAGTTCTTC. Its protein is CASSPGGGTSGGAPNEQFF. Full variable domain (missing parts from reference TRBV9 and TRBJ2-1): DSGVTQTPKHLITATGQRVTLRCSPRSGDLSVYWYQQSLDQGLQFLIQYYNGEERAKGNILERFSAQQFPDLHSELNLSSLELGDSALYFCASSPGGGTSGGAPNEQFFGPGTRLTVL.

As DNA, the CDR3 is TGCGCCAGCAGCTTGGGGGAAATCAGGGAACGGAGCACTGAAGCTTTCTTT. The encoded protein is CASSLGEIRERSTEAFF. The V call is TRBV5-1, the J call TRBJ1-1; D may be TRBD1 (5 bases). The CDR3 totals 17 residues. Trimming took off 0 bases at V and 4 bases at J, with 19 bases between the two ends. Germline values: CDR1 SGHRS, CDR2 YFSETQ. Full variable domain (missing parts from reference TRBV5-1 and TRBJ1-1): KAGVTQTPRYLIKTRGQQVTLSCSPISGHRSVSWYQQTPGQGLQFLFEYFSETQRNKGNFPGRFSGRQFSNSRSEMNVSTLELGDSALYLCASSLGEIRERSTEAFFGQGTRLTVV.

V and J are TRBV27 and TRBJ2-7, with TRBD2 matching over 7 bases. CDR1 MNHEY and CDR2 SMNVEV come from the germline V gene (reference sequence). V shed 5 bases, J shed 0 bases, and the junction held 10 bases outside the gene matches. The CDR3 is 16 amino acids. In DNA form, the CDR3 reads TGTGCCAGCAGTCCCCGGGGAGGGAAGAGCTCCTACGAGCAGTACTTC. Its protein product is CASSPRGGKSSYEQYF.

The J gene is TRBJ1-5, the V gene TRBV4-1; D gene uncertain. The germline gives CDR1 MGHRA, CDR2 YSYEKL. The CDR3 length is 15 residues. V lost 4 bases and J lost 0, with 10 bases in between. In DNA, the CDR3 is TGCGCCAGCAGCCTATCCGTATTTAGCAATCAGCCCCAGCATTTT. It codes for CASSLSVFSNQPQHF.

The chain joins TRBV4-3 to TRBJ1-2; D ambiguous. V was trimmed by 1 base and J by 6 bases, leaving 6 bases between them. The length of the CDR3 is 12 residues. CDR1 and CDR2 from the germline V gene are LGHNA and YSLEER. The CDR3 bases are TGCGCCAGCAGCCAAGCCGGGAATGGCTACACCTTC. Protein: CASSQAGNGYTF.

The J gene is TRBJ1-2, the V gene TRBV7-2, with 7 bases identical to TRBD1. CDR1 and CDR2 from the germline V gene are SGHTA and FQGNSA. This CDR3 is built from 14 residues. Trimming removed 5 bases from V and 3 bases from J; junction bases left unmatched: 6. The CDR3 sequence: CASSPRTGHYGYTF. The DNA for the CDR3 is TGTGCCAGCAGCCCCCGGACAGGCCACTATGGCTACACCTTC.

V usage is TRBV2 and J usage is TRBJ1-5; D gene unclear. From germline, CDR1 is SNHLY and CDR2 FYNNEI. Deletions cut 0 bases from V and 0 bases from J, with 21 bases between. The CDR3 extends over 20 amino acids. CDR3 amino acids: CASSEAWWGGTLYSNQPQHF. CDR3 in DNA: TGTGCCAGCAGTGAAGCGTGGTGGGGAGGAACTCTTTATAGCAATCAGCCCCAGCATTTT.

V is TRBV5-6 and J is TRBJ1-5, with D hard to call. The CDR3 covers 14 residues. Looked up from germline, CDR1 is SGHDT and CDR2 is YYEEEE. V shed 1 base and J shed 5 bases, with 10 bases lying between them. The CDR3 reads CASSLRLEDQPQHF. CDR3 nucleotide sequence: TGTGCCAGCAGCTTGAGGCTGGAGGATCAGCCCCAGCATTTT.

The CDR3 nucleotides are TGCGCCAGCAGCCGAAGACGGGTTAGCAATCAGCCCCAGCATTTT. Encoded protein: CASSRRRVSNQPQHF. The chain uses TRBV4-1 and TRBJ1-5; no definite D call. The CDR3 has 15 amino acids. The V gene lost 4 bases and the J gene lost 0 bases, with 10 bases spanning the gap. The V gene's germline CDR1 is MGHRA and CDR2 YSYEKL.

The rearrangement joins TRBV5-4 to TRBJ1-1; D gene ambiguous. The length of the CDR3 is 13 residues. Between the trimmed V and J ends, which lost 4 bases and 6 bases, there was a span of 13 bases. The V gene's germline CDR1 is SGHNT and CDR2 YYREEE (reference sequence). The CDR3: CASSPRRSAEAFF. CDR3 sequence (DNA): TGTGCCAGCAGCCCGCGGCGGAGCGCTGAAGCTTTCTTT.

This chain joins TRBV6-6 and TRBJ2-1; a possible D gene is TRBD2 (6 bases). CDR1 MNHNY and CDR2 SVGAGI come from the germline V gene (reference sequence). This CDR3 spans 10 amino acids. V was cut by 8 bases and J by 12 bases, with 11 bases left in between. In DNA, the CDR3 is TGTGCCAGCGGGGACTCGAGGCAGTTCTTC. This translates into CASGDSRQFF.

J is TRBJ1-2 and V is TRBV6-1; 11 nucleotides align to TRBD1. Per the germline V gene, CDR1 is MNHNS and CDR2 is SASEGT. The V and J ends lost 6 bases and 10 bases, in that order; junction bases with no gene match: 10. The CDR3 covers 14 residues. Here the CDR3 reads CASSPSWDRGYYTF. CDR3 nucleotide sequence: TGTGCCAGCAGCCCAAGTTGGGACAGGGGGTACTACACCTTC.

The chain recombines TRBV13 with TRBJ2-7; D unclear. Germline V gene lookup returns CDR1 PRHDT and CDR2 FYEKMQ (reference sequence). The ends were cut back, 3 bases at V and 1 base at J, with 10 bases in the middle. This CDR3 is built from 14 residues. The CDR3 reads CASSLAHPSYEQYF. The CDR3 nucleotides are TGTGCCAGCAGCTTGGCCCACCCATCCTACGAGCAGTACTTC.

J is TRBJ1-1 and V is TRBV6-5, with D perhaps matching TRBD1 (5 bases). Germline V lookup: CDR1 MNHEY, CDR2 SVGAGI. The CDR3 runs to 13 residues. V lost 5 bases and J 7 bases, leaving 14 bases between the germline ends. The CDR3 coding sequence is TGTGCCAGCAGTGCATCCAGGGCCAGTGAAGCTTTCTTT. It encodes CASSASRASEAFF.

The J gene is TRBJ1-4, the V gene TRBV25-1; D gene ambiguous. Germline V CDR1 and CDR2: MGHDK, SYGVNS. The CDR3 totals 15 residues. Deletions cut 6 bases from V and 8 bases from J, with 19 bases between. CDR3 amino acids: CASSAGGRAEEKLFF. The CDR3 DNA follows: TGTGCCAGCAGCGCAGGTGGCCGAGCGGAGGAAAAACTGTTTTTT.

This clone turned up a few times. This sequence joins TRBV29-1 and TRBJ2-5; weak D call: TRBD2 (6 bases). CDR1 is SQVTM and CDR2 is ANQGSEA in the germline V gene. The V gene lost 6 bases and the J gene lost 2 bases, with 13 bases spanning the gap. CDR3 length equals 13 residues. The CDR3 region is CSVEGPPQETQYF. The CDR3 bases are TGCAGCGTGGAGGGACCACCACAAGAGACCCAGTACTTC.

This rearrangement joins TRBV6-4 to TRBJ2-3, with D tentatively TRBD1 (5 bases). V lost 0 bases and J 3 bases, leaving 13 bases between the germline ends. Germline V gene data show CDR1 as MRHNA and CDR2 as SNTAGT. The CDR3 is 16 residues long. CDR3 coding DNA: TGTGCCAGCAGTGACTCCTGGCAGGGTGGGACAGATACGCAGTATTTT. Its protein product is CASSDSWQGGTDTQYF.